The following is a T cell receptor (beta chain) sequence with its context. Its antigen is not identified. Per germline, CDR1 MDHEN and CDR2 SYDVKM. This CDR3 has 16 residues. V lost 8 bases and J 2 bases, leaving 21 bases between the germline ends. The sample is drawn from a study of shared clonotypes between healthy human individuals. The overall study: The study used three CD4 naive, three CD4 memory, two CD8 naive and one CD8 memory plate per donor. General study points: Limited genetic and exposure-history diversity came from having few donors. A few donors had roughly 5% of their naive CD4 clonotypes in common.

The assay was carried out at the deep level. Generated by immunoSEQ multiplex PCR, the TCRdb table keeps only in-frame clones and is missing some. The sample carries around 700,000 clones, 72% recorded once. The receptor was derived from a woman aged 30 to 39 in good health. The material sequenced was memory CD4+ T cells sorted from blood. Subset defined: CD45RA-negative fraction. This chain connects TRBV28 to TRBJ1-2, with D maybe TRBD1 (5 bases). The CDR3 protein is CASSSSGGVRNYGYTF. CDR3 DNA sequence: TGTGCCAGCTCATCGAGCGGGGGGGTACGAAACTATGGCTACACCTTC.